What follows is one T cell receptor (beta chain) and its context. Its antigen is still unknown. Base qualities were left out, and no much larger clone turns up one base away. Collaborating institutions collected whole blood in K2EDTA tubes following their own protocols. Collaborator samples were shipped for TCRbeta analysis as frozen whole blood, isolated PBMCs, or DNA extracted from either sample type. These data are taken from a study of blood T cell repertoires in COVID-19 (dated by TCRdb to about 2020). Describing the broader study: Samples from collaborators originated in the United States, Italy and Spain and spanned both the acute and convalescent phases of COVID-19. Subjects who had been exposed to COVID-19, were actively infected with it, or had recovered from it provided the deeply sampled blood TCRbeta repertoires that made up the dataset. The material from the prospective study consisted of cDNA or gDNA derived from T cells, B-cell-depleted T cells, or PBMCs. Samples came from the ongoing ImmuneRACE study (first 160 participants) plus 1,254 subjects from 6 global collaborators. The repertoires were released in a freely available public database meant as a resource for research on the immune response to SARS-CoV-2. Where available, HLA class I and class II types were obtained from metadata supplied by the sample provider rather than from assay-based typing. Sample metadata almost always included a de-identified subject ID, COVID-19 status, age in years and sex. Summary of the overall study and its limitations: How much clinical and demographic metadata was included differed by source and by participant, and the metadata was provided uncurated.

The immunoSEQ Assay, a bias-controlled multiplex PCR, was used to amplify TCRbeta CDR3 regions from genomic DNA. The original pipeline was this. Within the assay, amplification of reference gene primers was used to estimate how many nucleated cells each sample contained. To quantify the absolute abundance of each unique TCRbeta CDR3 rearrangement, sequence reads were collapsed and filtered. For each sample, productive Simpson clonality was calculated as the square root of Simpson's diversity index across productive rearrangements. This is the immuneACCESS table as TCRdb keeps it, with only in-frame sequences that have V and J called. A part of the clones is gone; compared with another copy, unresolved V genes explain less than half, and the rest is unexplained. V, J and clone size are taken as reported in that table, and D and trimming were inferred from the DNA itself. This sample has roughly 70,000 clones in its table, and 90% of those were observed once. The ten biggest clones cover approximately 1.5% of the sample.

This TCR came from a man aged 50 to 59 with acute or convalescent COVID-19. Sequencing input: peripheral blood.

The base sequence is TGCGCCAGCAGCCAGCATATAGCGGGAGGGCCTGAGCAGTTCTTC. Translated, this is CASSQHIAGGPEQFF. Recombination connected TRBV4-1 to TRBJ2-1; 11 middle bases align to TRBD2. The germline V gene provides CDR1 MGHRA and CDR2 YSYEKL. The CDR3 runs 15 residues from the cysteine to the phenylalanine. Kept here is only the CDR3 DNA, which spans 45 bases and is read in frame from base 1. The germline V end is reduced by 3 bases and the J end by 9 bases; junction bases left unmatched: 7.